Following are 26 T cell receptor beta chains from one sample sequenced in a study of cytomegalovirus exposure and HLA in healthy donors. Vbeta (60) and Jbeta (13) primers were used in the PCR. The assay was immunoSEQ multiplex PCR, and TCRdb's table has in-frame clones only and misses some. The data show about 91,000 clones, about two thirds seen once. Sequencing input: PBMCs. The source is a human donor in good health.

This clone has just a few counts. The V and J genes are TRBV27 and TRBJ1-1; D may be TRBD1 (5 bases). V was clipped by 2 bases and J by 3 bases, with 10 bases between them. CDR1 is MNHEY, CDR2 SMNVEV, per germline (reference sequence). The CDR3 loop spans 14 amino acids. The CDR3 DNA reads TGTGCCAGCAGTTTACTAGGGGCATACACTGAAGCTTTCTTT. Its translation is CASSLLGAYTEAFF.

The chain is built from TRBV19 and TRBJ1-5; unclear D gene. V lost 7 bases, J lost 1 base, and 11 bases lay in between. CDR1 is LNHDA, CDR2 SQIVND, per germline (reference sequence). The CDR3 loop spans 14 amino acids. In DNA, the CDR3 is TGTGCCAGTAACGGTTTCTGGAGCAATCAGCCCCAGCATTTT. Its translation is CASNGFWSNQPQHF.

The V and J genes are TRBV5-3 and TRBJ1-5, with TRBD1 matching over 7 bases. TRBV5-3 is recorded as an ORF, its role being uncertain. The J segment lost 0 bases and the V segment lost 1 base, leaving 16 bases of the junction unmatched. The CDR3 totals 20 residues. This chain's CDR3 is CARSLCQVQGQSYSNQPQHF. CDR3 DNA: TGTGCCAGAAGCTTGTGCCAGGTTCAGGGACAGAGTTATAGCAATCAGCCCCAGCATTTT.

The chain links TRBV9 to TRBJ1-1; 8 bases map to TRBD1. This CDR3 spans 14 amino acids. The V gene end was trimmed by 4 bases and the J gene end by 5 bases; junction bases not matched to a gene: 7. Germline CDR1 reads SGDLS; CDR2 reads YYNGEE. The CDR3 protein is CASSTRGQGTEAFF. Written as DNA, the CDR3 is TGTGCCAGCAGCACCAGGGGGCAGGGTACTGAAGCTTTCTTT.

The chain joins TRBV11-3 to TRBJ2-5, with D possibly TRBD2 on 5 matching bases. Germline V CDR1 and CDR2: SGHNT, YENEEA. The CDR3 is 13 residues long. Trimming took off 6 bases at V and 5 bases at J, with 13 bases between the two ends. The CDR3 reads CASSTTSGETQYF. CDR3 in DNA: TGTGCCAGCAGTACCACTAGTGGTGAGACCCAGTACTTC.

The chain joins TRBV19 to TRBJ2-1; 12 bases are a match to TRBD2. Germline lookup yields CDR1 LNHDA and CDR2 SQIVND (reference sequence). The CDR3 has 16 residues. The V gene end was trimmed by 4 bases and the J gene end by 5 bases; junction bases not matched to a gene: 6. In nucleotides, the CDR3 is TGTGCCAGTAGTACGACTAGCGGGGGTAGCGACAATGAGCAGTTCTTC. It codes for CASSTTSGGSDNEQFF.

The sample holds a few counts of this clone. The chain recombines TRBV25-1 with TRBJ2-5, with 13 bases lining up with TRBD2. V lost 6 bases and J lost 4; bases outside the gene matches: 5. CDR3 length equals 15 residues. Per the germline V gene, CDR1 is MGHDK and CDR2 is SYGVNS. The CDR3 loop reads CASRKTSGGTETQYF. In DNA, the CDR3 is TGTGCCAGCAGGAAGACTAGCGGGGGGACAGAGACCCAGTACTTC.

This clone was observed a handful of times. V usage is TRBV6-6 and J usage is TRBJ1-2; 9 positions agree with TRBD1. Germline-derived CDR1 and CDR2 are MNHNY and SVGAGI (reference sequence). The CDR3 spans 14 residues. J gave up 1 base and V 7 bases, and 4 bases lay outside the gene matches. CDR3 nucleotide sequence: TGTGCCAGCACTAGGGGACAGGGTAACTATGGCTACACCTTC. Residues: CASTRGQGNYGYTF.

V is TRBV19 and J is TRBJ2-4; D is undetermined. The CDR3 contains 13 residues. Per germline, CDR1 LNHDA and CDR2 SQIVND (reference sequence). Trimming pared 3 bases from V and 5 bases from J, leaving 8 bases between. As DNA, the CDR3 is TGTGCCAGTAGTATGGGCAAAGAAAACATTCAGTACTTC. Protein sequence: CASSMGKENIQYF.

The chain employs TRBV6-1 and TRBJ2-5, with 7 bases lining up with TRBD2. Germline CDR1 and CDR2: MNHNS and SASEGT. The CDR3 has 14 amino acids. The V segment lost 7 bases and the J segment 5 bases; nucleotides outside the gene matches: 10. DNA for the CDR3: TGTGCCAGCAAGTCGAGTTTGGGGGGGGAGACCCAGTACTTC. Its protein product is CASKSSLGGETQYF.

This rearrangement joins TRBV5-6 to TRBJ2-5; the match to TRBD1 covers 7 bases. Germline V gives CDR1 SGHDT, CDR2 YYEEEE. The CDR3 sequence is 15 residues long. J gave up 4 bases and V 1 base, and 7 bases lay outside the gene matches. The CDR3 DNA follows: TGTGCCAGCAGCTTGAAGGGACAGAGGGGAGAGACCCAGTACTTC. Translated: CASSLKGQRGETQYF.

The rearrangement joins TRBV29-1 to TRBJ2-1, with 13 nucleotides matching TRBD2. CDR1 is SQVTM and CDR2 is ANQGSEA in the germline V gene. The J segment lost 7 bases and the V segment lost 5 bases, leaving 11 bases of the junction unmatched. The CDR3 has 16 amino acids. The CDR3 DNA reads as TGCAGCGTTTGCTCACTAGCGGGGGGGCCGTATAATGAGCAGTTCTTC. Translation: CSVCSLAGGPYNEQFF.

This chain joins TRBV4-1 and TRBJ2-5, with D perhaps matching TRBD1 (5 bases). The CDR3 sequence is 13 residues long. Deletions cut 4 bases from V and 3 bases from J, with 9 bases between. Per the germline V gene, CDR1 is MGHRA and CDR2 is YSYEKL. The CDR3 DNA sequence: TGCGCCAGCAGCCCGGACACCGAAGAGACCCAGTACTTC. Translated, it gives CASSPDTEETQYF.

The chain combines TRBV27 with TRBJ2-2, with D maybe TRBD2 (6 bases). V lost 4 bases and J 8 bases, leaving 17 bases between the germline ends. Germline lookup yields CDR1 MNHEY and CDR2 SMNVEV (reference sequence). The CDR3 runs 15 residues. CDR3 protein: CASSSVAGGIGELFF. The CDR3 nucleotides read TGTGCCAGCAGTTCGGTGGCAGGCGGGATTGGGGAGCTGTTTTTT.

This clone was detected a few times. The chain joins TRBV7-9 to TRBJ1-4, with a possible D match to TRBD1 (5 bases). CDR1 and CDR2 (germline): SEHNR, FQNEAQ (reference sequence). The germline V and J ends were trimmed by 1 base and 4 bases, with 10 bases remaining between them. The CDR3 runs 15 residues. The CDR3 nucleotides are TGTGCCAGCAGCTTAGATACAGGCTTTAATGAAAAACTGTTTTTT. Translation: CASSLDTGFNEKLFF.

The chain is built from TRBV9 and TRBJ1-2; TRBD1 matches 9 bases. The CDR3 is 15 residues long. Germline lookup yields CDR1 SGDLS and CDR2 YYNGEE. V trimming: 2 bases; J trimming: 0 bases; junction bases outside the gene matches: 2. This CDR3 reads CASSVRDRANYGYTF. DNA of the CDR3: TGTGCCAGCAGCGTCCGGGACAGGGCTAACTATGGCTACACCTTC.

There are a few counts of this clone. This chain links TRBV15 with TRBJ2-7; TRBD2 aligns across 14 bases. The CDR3 runs to 18 residues. Germline assignment: CDR1 LNHNV and CDR2 YYDKDF (reference sequence). The ends lost 1 base at V and 0 bases at J; junction bases unmatched: 5. CDR3 sequence: CATSRGGLAGGISYEQYF. In nucleotides, the CDR3 is TGTGCCACCAGCAGAGGTGGACTAGCGGGGGGTATCTCCTACGAGCAGTACTTC.

V usage is TRBV7-6 and J usage is TRBJ2-7; D is possibly TRBD1 (6 bases). Trimming stripped 5 bases from V and 4 bases from J, with 9 bases between. The germline V gene encodes CDR1 SGHVS and CDR2 FNYEAQ. The CDR3 has 12 residues. Written as DNA, the CDR3 is TGTGCCAGCAGCCCCACAGGGTACGAGCAGTACTTC. It translates to CASSPTGYEQYF.

The chain uses TRBV7-8 and TRBJ1-4, with a weak D call TRBD1 (5 bases). The V end was cut by 5 bases, the J end by 2 bases, with 15 bases between. This CDR3 is built from 16 residues. From germline, CDR1 is SGHVS and CDR2 FQNEAQ. Written as DNA, the CDR3 is TGTGCCAGCAGCCCGCCGGGGGAGGGTACTAATGAAAAACTGTTTTTT. It codes for CASSPPGEGTNEKLFF.

The V and J genes are TRBV7-2 and TRBJ1-1; no clear D. CDR1 is SGHTA and CDR2 is FQGNSA in the germline V gene. V was cut by 3 bases and J by 5 bases, with 7 bases left in between. The CDR3 covers 12 residues. The CDR3 loop is CASSFFGTEAFF. In DNA form, the CDR3 reads TGTGCCAGCAGCTTTTTCGGTACTGAAGCTTTCTTT.

This clone was recorded a few times. This chain's CDR3 is CASSQGQNYGYTF. The CDR3, as DNA: TGTGCCAGCAGCCAGGGACAGAACTATGGCTACACCTTC. The genes are TRBV4-2 and TRBJ1-2; 7 nucleotides align to TRBD1. The CDR3 runs to 13 residues. The germline V gene encodes CDR1 LGHNA and CDR2 YNFKEQ. The J segment lost 2 bases and the V segment lost 3 bases, leaving 0 bases of the junction unmatched.

The rearrangement joins TRBV2 to TRBJ2-7, with D uncertain. The CDR3 spans 14 residues. V was trimmed by 3 bases and J by 3 bases, leaving 12 bases between them. CDR1 SNHLY and CDR2 FYNNEI come from the germline V gene. The CDR3 region has the DNA TGTGCCAGCAGTGAGCCCCGTGGAGACTACGAGCAGTACTTC. This encodes CASSEPRGDYEQYF. Using reference TRBV2 and TRBJ2-7 for the parts outside the CDR3, the full variable domain is EPEVTQTPSHQVTQMGQEVILRCVPISNHLYFYWYRQILGQKVEFLVSFYNNEISEKSEIFDDQFSVERPDGSNFTLKIRSTKLEDSAMYFCASSEPRGDYEQYFGPGTRLTVT.

The chain has TRBV6-1 and TRBJ1-6, with a possible D match to TRBD1 (5 bases). This CDR3 has 15 amino acids. Germline V gene sequence: CDR1 MNHNS, CDR2 SASEGT. V lost 2 bases and J 9 bases, leaving 14 bases between the germline ends. As DNA, the CDR3 is TGTGCCAGCAGTGAAATGCAGGGAGGAGGTTCACCCCTCCACTTT. Residues: CASSEMQGGGSPLHF.

This sequence joins TRBV11-2 and TRBJ2-7; D perhaps matches TRBD1 (6 bases). The CDR3 is made up of 15 amino acids. The germline V gene encodes CDR1 SGHAT and CDR2 FQNNGV. V lost 1 base to trimming and J lost 3 bases, with 13 bases between them. The CDR3 region has the DNA TGTGCCAGCAGCTTAGGATCTGGGACACTCTACGAGCAGTACTTC. Protein sequence: CASSLGSGTLYEQYF.

The chain has TRBV4-3 and TRBJ1-4, with D possibly TRBD1 on 5 matching bases. Per the germline V gene, CDR1 is LGHNA and CDR2 is YSLEER. Trimming pared 7 bases from V and 0 bases from J, leaving 21 bases between. This CDR3 has 18 amino acids. The CDR3 region has the DNA TGCGCCAGCACCCCAAGAGTAGTGGGGGACTCAACTAATGAAAAACTGTTTTTT. Protein sequence: CASTPRVVGDSTNEKLFF.

The chain employs TRBV9 and TRBJ1-6, with D possibly being TRBD1 (6 bases). Germline V gene lookup returns CDR1 SGDLS and CDR2 YYNGEE. V lost 7 bases, J lost 7 bases, and 21 bases lay in between. The CDR3 is 16 residues long. CDR3 residues: CASGFSITTGNSPLHF. The DNA for the CDR3 is TGTGCCAGCGGGTTCTCCATAACCACAGGGAATTCACCCCTCCACTTT.